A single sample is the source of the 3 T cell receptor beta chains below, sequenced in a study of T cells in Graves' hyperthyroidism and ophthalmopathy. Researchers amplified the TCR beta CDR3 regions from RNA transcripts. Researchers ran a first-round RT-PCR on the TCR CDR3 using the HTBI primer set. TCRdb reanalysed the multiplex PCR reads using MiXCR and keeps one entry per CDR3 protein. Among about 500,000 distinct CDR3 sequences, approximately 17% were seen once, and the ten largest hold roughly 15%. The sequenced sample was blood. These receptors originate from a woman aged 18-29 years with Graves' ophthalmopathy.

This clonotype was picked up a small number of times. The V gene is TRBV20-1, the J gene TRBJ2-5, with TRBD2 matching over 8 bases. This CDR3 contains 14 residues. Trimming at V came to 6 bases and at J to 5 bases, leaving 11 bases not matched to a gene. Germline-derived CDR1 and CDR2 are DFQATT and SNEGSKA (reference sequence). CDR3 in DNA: TGCAGTGCCCCAACCGGGGGGGCAGGGGAGACCCAGTACTTC. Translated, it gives CSAPTGGAGETQYF.

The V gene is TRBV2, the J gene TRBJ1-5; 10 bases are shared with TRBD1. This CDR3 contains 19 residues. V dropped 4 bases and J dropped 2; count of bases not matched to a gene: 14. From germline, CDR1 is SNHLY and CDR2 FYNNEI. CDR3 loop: CASSAFRDRGRSGNQPQHF. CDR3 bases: TGTGCCAGCAGTGCCTTCCGGGACAGGGGCCGGTCGGGCAATCAGCCCCAGCATTTT.

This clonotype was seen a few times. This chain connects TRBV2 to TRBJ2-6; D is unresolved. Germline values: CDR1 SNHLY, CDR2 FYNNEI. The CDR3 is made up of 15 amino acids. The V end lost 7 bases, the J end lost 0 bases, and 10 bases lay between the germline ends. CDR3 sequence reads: CASKLLVSGANVLTF. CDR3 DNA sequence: TGTGCCAGCAAATTGCTGGTCTCTGGGGCCAACGTCCTGACTTTC.